The 8 T cell receptor beta chains presented below share a single source sample, sequenced in a study of cytotoxic CD8 clonotypes in ibrutinib-treated CLL. Libraries were prepared by immunoSEQ multiplex PCR; TCRdb keeps only in-frame clonotypes and omits some of them. The sample includes approximately 150,000 clones, under 85% of them seen just once. Source: PBMCs, taken after 24 months of ibrutinib treatment. Source of these receptors: a human donor with chronic lymphocytic leukemia.

The V gene is TRBV6-5, the J gene TRBJ1-4; D is uncertain. The CDR3 totals 11 residues. Between the trimmed V and J ends, which lost 4 bases and 3 bases, there was a span of 0 bases. CDR1 and CDR2 from the germline V gene are MNHEY and SVGAGI. The DNA for the CDR3 is TGTGCCAGCAGTTCTAATGAAAAACTGTTTTTT. Amino acid sequence: CASSSNEKLFF.

The rearrangement links TRBV6-4 to TRBJ1-6; maybe TRBD1 (6 bases). This CDR3 has 14 amino acids. Germline assignment: CDR1 MRHNA and CDR2 SNTAGT. Trimming took 3 bases from V and 6 from J, leaving 9 bases between them. CDR3 DNA sequence: TGTGCCAGCAGTGAAGGGGGGGCTAATTCACCCCTCCACTTT. Residues: CASSEGGANSPLHF.

The genes are TRBV4-1 and TRBJ2-3; no firm D call. CDR1 and CDR2 from the germline V gene are MGHRA and YSYEKL. This CDR3 has 15 residues. Trimming took 0 bases from V and 5 from J, leaving 12 bases between them. The CDR3 loop reads CASSQDLAVRDTQYF. In DNA, the CDR3 is TGCGCCAGCAGCCAAGATCTGGCGGTGAGAGATACGCAGTATTTT.

J is TRBJ2-1 and V is TRBV7-6, with 10 bases aligning to TRBD2. Germline CDR1 and CDR2: SGHVS and FNYEAQ. The junction had 6 bases not matched to a gene; V was cut back by 3 bases and J by 4 bases. This CDR3 comprises 16 residues. The DNA of the CDR3 is TGTGCCAGCAGCTTGTCCCCTAGCGGGGGTTACAATGAGCAGTTCTTC. Translation: CASSLSPSGGYNEQFF.

This chain joins TRBV14 and TRBJ2-1; 13 bases match TRBD2. The CDR3 contains 16 residues. CDR1 SGHDN and CDR2 FVKESK come from the germline V gene. With V trimmed by 4 bases and J by 6 bases, 6 bases remained unmatched. In nucleotides, the CDR3 is TGTGCCAGCAGCCGGGGGGGACTAGCGGGAACCAATGAGCAGTTCTTC. It translates to CASSRGGLAGTNEQFF.

This clone occurred once. The J gene is TRBJ2-6, the V gene TRBV9; D perhaps matches TRBD2 (5 bases). V lost 0 bases and J 1 base, leaving 8 bases between the germline ends. Germline V gives CDR1 SGDLS, CDR2 YYNGEE. CDR3 length: 16 residues. The CDR3 DNA sequence: TGTGCCAGCAGCGTAGGAGGGTCGTCTGGGGCCAACGTCCTGACTTTC. Protein product: CASSVGGSSGANVLTF. The full variable domain, with the rest looked up from reference TRBV9 and TRBJ2-6, is DSGVTQTPKHLITATGQRVTLRCSPRSGDLSVYWYQQSLDQGLQFLIQYYNGEERAKGNILERFSAQQFPDLHSELNLSSLELGDSALYFCASSVGGSSGANVLTFGAGSRLTVL.

This CDR3 is CASSSSGKPAPGTQYF. The CDR3 DNA reads as TGTGCCAGCAGTTCTAGCGGGAAGCCCGCTCCCGGGACCCAGTACTTC. The chain couples TRBV7-2 to TRBJ2-5; TRBD2 matches at 9 bases. Germline values: CDR1 SGHTA, CDR2 FQGNSA. CDR3 length: 16 amino acids. After removal of 6 bases from V and 7 bases from J, the junction contained 15 bases not matched to a gene.

In this sample, this clone turned up once. The chain has TRBV9 and TRBJ2-6; D not certain. Trimming stripped 0 bases from V and 2 bases from J, with 9 bases between. The V gene's germline CDR1 is SGDLS and CDR2 YYNGEE. The CDR3 loop spans 16 amino acids. The CDR3 region is CASSVEGYPGANVLTF. DNA of the CDR3: TGTGCCAGCAGCGTAGAAGGGTACCCTGGGGCCAACGTCCTGACTTTC.